This TCR beta chain was documented in a study of blood T cell repertoires in COVID-19. As for the study in general: COVID-19 samples collected from the United States, Italy and Spain covered acute and convalescent phases.

The repertoire was sequenced with immunoSEQ multiplex PCR; TCRdb's copy has only in-frame clones and lacks some. The sample includes tens of thousands of clones, around 90% of them seen just once. V lost 4 bases and J 2 bases, leaving 8 bases between the germline ends. This CDR3 has 14 residues. Germline CDR1 and CDR2: KGHDR and SFDVKD. This chain joins TRBV24-1 and TRBJ2-1, with D tentatively TRBD2 (6 bases). This clonotype originated in a man aged 45-60 years with acute or convalescent COVID-19. The sequenced sample was peripheral blood. The CDR3 DNA reads TGTGCCACCAGTGACCCGGGAGCCTACAATGAGCAGTTCTTC. Translation gives CATSDPGAYNEQFF.